This TCR beta chain originates from a study of vaccination and CD4 T cells after COVID-19. Study-wide background: Nasal swab PCR had shown SARS-CoV-2 positivity in the convalescent patients (roughly ten mild cases, one severe case).

In its sample, this clonotype was seen a few times. Antigen specificity is unknown. As to treatment: approximately 11-day PBMC culture with coronavirus spike peptide pools or control peptides (ViraFEST assay). Sequencing of cultured CD4+ T cell DNA used the Oncomine TCR Beta short-read assay. TCRdb analysed the PCR reads with MiXCR anew, one entry per CDR3 protein. This table holds 9,500 to 13,000 distinct CDR3 sequences, approximately 40% found once. Trimming removed 1 base from V and 8 bases from J, with 11 bases in between. The germline V gene encodes CDR1 MNHNS and CDR2 SASEGT. This CDR3 region has 13 residues.

The chain recombines TRBV6-1 with TRBJ1-2, with a weak D call TRBD1 (6 bases). This specimen was CD4+ T cells from blood, cultured in vitro, taken after SARS-CoV-2 vaccination. The origin of this receptor is a human donor who had recovered from COVID-19. The CDR3 region is CASSEDRVGGYTF. The CDR3 DNA follows: TGTGCCAGCAGTGAAGACAGGGTAGGCGGCTACACCTTC.